This T cell receptor beta chain originates from a study of blood T cells in healthy people across ages. Combining a sample-barcoded 5' primer with a J-beta primer mix, a second PCR ran for roughly 7 to 11 cycles. TCRdb called the 5' RACE reads again in MiXCR, with one record for every CDR3 protein. This sample has some 730,000 distinct CDR3 sequences, with 22% found just once. Whole-study findings and limits: A greater number of naive CD4+ cells and higher diversity distinguished long-lived donors from aged donors.

Comment on this clonotype: Its specificity is not known.

The V gene's germline CDR1 is KGHSH and CDR2 LQKENI. CDR3 length: 14 amino acids. J gave up 6 bases and V 5 bases, and 4 bases lay outside the gene matches. The receptor's source is a man in his 70s in good health. The sequenced sample was blood. V is TRBV18 and J is TRBJ1-4; TRBD1 matches at 9 bases. The chain's CDR3 is CASSSRDRDEKLFF. The CDR3 bases are TGTGCCAGCTCATCCCGGGACAGGGATGAAAAACTGTTTTTT.